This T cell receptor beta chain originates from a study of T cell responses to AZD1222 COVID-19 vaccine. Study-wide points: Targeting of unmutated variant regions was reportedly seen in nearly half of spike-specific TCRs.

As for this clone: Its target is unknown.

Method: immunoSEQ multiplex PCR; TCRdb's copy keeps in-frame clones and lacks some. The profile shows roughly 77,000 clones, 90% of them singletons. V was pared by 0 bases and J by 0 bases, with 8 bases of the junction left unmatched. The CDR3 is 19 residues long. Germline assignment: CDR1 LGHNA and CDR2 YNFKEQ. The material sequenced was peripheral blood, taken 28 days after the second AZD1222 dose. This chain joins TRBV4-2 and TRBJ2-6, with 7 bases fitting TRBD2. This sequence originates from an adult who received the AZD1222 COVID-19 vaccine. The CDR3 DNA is TGTGCCAGCAGCCAAGATCCGGGACTACCTTTCTCTGGGGCCAACGTCCTGACTTTC. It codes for CASSQDPGLPFSGANVLTF.